A selection of T cell receptor beta chains follows, all from one sample in a study of T cell responses to AZD1222 COVID-19 vaccine. Repertoires were generated with immunoSEQ multiplex PCR, while TCRdb's copy carries only in-frame clones and drops some. Counted here are some 130,000 clones, roughly 90% occurring once; the ten biggest clones make up about 3%. Source: peripheral blood, taken on day 0 of AZD1222 vaccination. The receptors derive from an adult in good health. The CDR3 runs from the conserved cysteine through the conserved F or W. A D gene is named only where the DNA matches it firmly. Size tells how often a clone was seen (once, few, many) or the class of an expanded clone, and some rows leave it out.

v_call	cdr3_length	j_call	clone_size	d_call	cdr3_nt	cdr3_aa
TRBV29-1	10	TRBJ2-2	.	.	TGCAGCGCGTACCTAGGGGAGCTGTTTTTT	CSAYLGELFF
TRBV2	15	TRBJ1-1	.	.	TGTGCCAGCAGTGAATTGGGGTCCCAAGGCACTGAAGCTTTCTTT	CASSELGSQGTEAFF
TRBV11-2	13	TRBJ1-4	once	TRBD1	TGTGCCAGCAGCTACGGGACAGGCGAAAAACTGTTTTTT	CASSYGTGEKLFF
TRBV5-4	14	TRBJ1-1	.	.	TGTGCCAGCACCACGGGACCCCAGAACACTGAAGCTTTCTTT	CASTTGPQNTEAFF
TRBV5-1	13	TRBJ1-2	.	.	TGCGCCAGCAGTACAGGTACTAACTATGGCTACACCTTC	CASSTGTNYGYTF
TRBV3-1/TRBV3-2	14	TRBJ2-3	.	.	TGTGCCAGCAGCCAAGTACCCACCGGGGATACGCAGTATTTT	CASSQVPTGDTQYF
TRBV4-2	19	TRBJ2-3	.	TRBD2	TGTGCCAGCAGCCGCGGAAGACTAGCGGGAGGCTCTAGCACAGATACGCAGTATTTT	CASSRGRLAGGSSTDTQYF
TRBV6-4	14	TRBJ2-2	few	TRBD2	TGTGCCAGCAGTGTCGCGGGGGGCACCGGGGAGCTGTTTTTT	CASSVAGGTGELFF
TRBV28	17	TRBJ2-2	.	.	TGTGCCAGCAGTTCTCGCCCCGGAGGCCCCTTCCCCGGGGAGCTGTTTTTT	CASSSRPGGPFPGELFF
TRBV29-1	16	TRBJ1-4	.	.	TGCAGCGTCCCCAGCCCCACTGGAAGGGGTAATGAAAAACTGTTTTTT	CSVPSPTGRGNEKLFF
TRBV30	15	TRBJ1-6	.	.	TGTGCCTGGAATCAGGCTAGGGGTGGGAATTCACCCCTCCACTTT	CAWNQARGGNSPLHF
TRBV7-9	15	TRBJ2-6	.	.	TGTGCCAGTTTGGAGGCACATTCTGGGGCCAACGTCCTGACTTTC	CASLEAHSGANVLTF
TRBV28	17	TRBJ1-2	.	TRBD1	TGTGCCAGCAGTTCGGGACCGCACAGGGGGCTCGACAATCGCTACACCTTC	CASSSGPHRGLDNRYTF
TRBV7-9	14	TRBJ1-1	.	.	TGTGCCAGCAGCGCCGAATCAGTGAGCTGGAGAGCTTTCTTT	CASSAESVSWRAFF
TRBV6-5	14	TRBJ1-1	.	.	TGTGCCAGCAGCGAGGGACGCTCGAACACTGAAGCTTTCTTT	CASSEGRSNTEAFF
TRBV18	16	TRBJ2-2	.	.	TGTGCCAGCTCACCACAGGCCACAGTGAACACCGGGGAGCTGTTTTTT	CASSPQATVNTGELFF
TRBV7-2	13	TRBJ1-1	.	.	TGTGCCAGCAGCTTAGGGTCAGACACTGAAGCTTTCTTT	CASSLGSDTEAFF
TRBV14	12	TRBJ1-2	.	.	TGTGCCAGCAGCTACCGAAACTATGGCTACACCTTC	CASSYRNYGYTF
TRBV10-3	15	TRBJ2-1	.	.	TGTGCCATCAGTGAGTCGTACAGCTCCTACAATGAGCAGTTCTTC	CAISESYSSYNEQFF
TRBV6-2/TRBV6-3	13	TRBJ2-7	.	.	TGTGCCAGCAGTTACGGAGGAACCTACGAGCAGTACTTC	CASSYGGTYEQYF
TRBV29-1	12	TRBJ2-1	.	TRBD2	TGCAGCGTCCAGATCGGGAGGGGTGAGCAGTTCTTC	CSVQIGRGEQFF
TRBV27	11	TRBJ1-2	.	.	TGTGCCAGCAGATCAGGGAATGGCTACACCTTC	CASRSGNGYTF
TRBV5-1	19	TRBJ2-6	.	TRBD1	TGCGCCAGCAGCTTGGTTGGACAGGGGTTCCTCTCTGGGGCCAACGTCCTGACTTTC	CASSLVGQGFLSGANVLTF
TRBV6-5	12	TRBJ2-2	.	.	TGTGCCAGCATCCAACACACCGGGGAGCTGTTTTTT	CASIQHTGELFF
TRBV4-1	17	TRBJ2-2	.	TRBD1	TGCGCCAGCAGCCAAGGCTACAGGGGAGCGAACACCGGGGAGCTGTTTTTT	CASSQGYRGANTGELFF
TRBV6-5	14	TRBJ2-1	.	.	TGTGCCAGCAGTTACGTAGGGAGTGGCGATGAGCAGTTCTTC	CASSYVGSGDEQFF
TRBV30	12	TRBJ2-7	once	.	TGTGCCTGGAGTGGGGTCGGGGTGGAGCAGTACTTC	CAWSGVGVEQYF
TRBV9	14	TRBJ2-7	.	.	TGTGCCAGCAGCGTAAGGACTTTCTCCTACGAGCAGTACTTC	CASSVRTFSYEQYF
TRBV7-8	15	TRBJ1-5	.	TRBD1	TGTGCCAGCAGCTACGCCGGGACAGGGGGTCAGCCCCAGCATTTT	CASSYAGTGGQPQHF
TRBV7-2	15	TRBJ2-3	.	.	TGTGCCAGCAGCCCCCAATCGCGGTCTACAGATACGCAGTATTTT	CASSPQSRSTDTQYF
TRBV6-6	14	TRBJ1-4	.	TRBD1	TGTGCCAGCAGTTATAGGCAGGGGGCCGAAAAACTGTTTTTT	CASSYRQGAEKLFF
TRBV29-1	15	TRBJ2-7	.	TRBD2	TGCAGCGTTGAAGGGGATAGCGGGTTCCCCTACGAGCAGTACTTC	CSVEGDSGFPYEQYF
TRBV11-3	15	TRBJ1-1	.	.	TGTGCCAGCAGCTTCGGGGGGAATAGGAACACTGAAGCTTTCTTT	CASSFGGNRNTEAFF
TRBV5-5	13	TRBJ1-2	.	.	TGTGCCAGCAGCGTCCAAGGTTCACGCGGCTACACCTTC	CASSVQGSRGYTF
TRBV12-3/TRBV12-4	12	TRBJ2-1	.	TRBD2	TGTGCCAGCAGAAACCTAGCGGGGGAGCAGTTCTTC	CASRNLAGEQFF
TRBV10-3	21	TRBJ1-5	.	TRBD1	TGTGCCATCAGTGCCGGCCTTACGGGACAGGGGACTAACGCGGGCAATCAGCCCCAGCATTTT	CAISAGLTGQGTNAGNQPQHF
TRBV30	14	TRBJ1-6	.	TRBD1	TGTGCCTGGAGTTGGGACAGGACTAATTCACCCCTCCACTTT	CAWSWDRTNSPLHF